This passage covers 31 T cell receptor beta chains from one sample sequenced in a study of vaccination and CD4 T cells after COVID-19. Their antigens remain unidentified. Sequencing of the DNA from cultured CD4+ T cells was carried out with the Oncomine TCR Beta short-read assay. Each CDR3 protein gets one entry after TCRdb re-called the PCR reads with MiXCR. The sample shows about 18,000 distinct CDR3 sequences, around 52% of them seen only once. As to treatment: roughly 10-day PBMC culture with coronavirus spike peptide pools or control peptides (ViraFEST assay). The sequencing used CD4+ T cells from blood, cultured in vitro, collected before SARS-CoV-2 vaccination. The receptors were gathered from a human donor who had recovered from COVID-19.

This clonotype has just a few counts. This rearrangement joins TRBV20-1 to TRBJ2-3, with D unclear. The germline V gene encodes CDR1 DFQATT and CDR2 SNEGSKA (reference sequence). V dropped 2 bases and J dropped 1 base, with 10 bases sitting between them. The CDR3 is 14 residues long. The CDR3 is CSARMDLGTDTQYF. The CDR3 nucleotides read TGCAGTGCTAGAATGGACCTAGGCACAGATACGCAGTATTTT.

The chain is built from TRBV20-1 and TRBJ2-7; the D gene is possibly TRBD2 (5 bases). CDR1 DFQATT and CDR2 SNEGSKA come from the germline V gene (reference sequence). The V and J ends lost 1 base and 2 bases respectively, with 12 bases between them. This CDR3 region has 14 residues. CDR3 DNA sequence: TGCAGTGCTAGAGGGGCAGGAGGAACCTACGAGCAGTACTTC. This gives the protein CSARGAGGTYEQYF.

This chain connects TRBV7-2 to TRBJ1-1; no reliable D call. Germline V gene sequence: CDR1 SGHTA, CDR2 FQGNSA. Trimming cost V 5 bases and J 0 bases, with 25 bases left between them. The CDR3 has 19 residues. This CDR3 is CASSPIVSRALNMNTEAFF. CDR3 bases: TGTGCCAGCAGCCCCATAGTTTCTAGGGCCCTGAACATGAACACTGAAGCTTTCTTT.

V usage is TRBV20-1 and J usage is TRBJ2-5; possibly TRBD2 for D (6 bases). Germline V gene sequence: CDR1 DFQATT, CDR2 SNEGSKA (reference sequence). There are 14 residues in the CDR3. V dropped 5 bases and J dropped 5 bases, with 18 bases sitting between them. The CDR3 spells CSAFPYRERETQYF. CDR3 nucleotide sequence: TGCAGTGCTTTCCCCTATCGGGAGCGGGAGACCCAGTACTTC.

The V gene is TRBV20-1, the J gene TRBJ1-6, with D tentatively TRBD1 (5 bases). This CDR3 is 18 amino acids long. Looked up from germline, CDR1 is DFQATT and CDR2 is SNEGSKA (reference sequence). Trimming removed 0 bases from V and 0 bases from J, with 15 bases in between. CDR3 in DNA: TGCAGTGCTAGAGATACTCGGCCAGGGCCCTCCTATAATTCACCCCTCCACTTT. Residues: CSARDTRPGPSYNSPLHF.

This chain joins TRBV20-1 and TRBJ1-2; no clear D gene. The CDR3 has 13 amino acids. CDR1 is DFQATT, CDR2 SNEGSKA, per germline (reference sequence). The V gene lost 2 bases and the J gene lost 0 bases, with 7 bases spanning the gap. CDR3 nucleotide sequence: TGCAGTGCTAGAACAGAGACTAACTATGGCTACACCTTC. Its translation: CSARTETNYGYTF.

The CDR3 region has the DNA TGTGCCAGCCGCTGGCGGGGGGGCGACACCGGGGAGCTGTTTTTT. Protein product: CASRWRGGDTGELFF. V is TRBV7-9 and J is TRBJ2-2, with TRBD2 matching 9 bases. The germline V gene has CDR1 SEHNR and CDR2 FQNEAQ (reference sequence). The J segment lost 3 bases and the V segment lost 8 bases, leaving 7 bases of the junction unmatched. The CDR3 has 15 residues.

This clonotype has a handful of counts. This chain uses TRBV2 with TRBJ2-7; 9 bases map to TRBD1. Germline CDR1 reads SNHLY; CDR2 reads FYNNEI. Germline trimming cut 3 bases from V and 6 bases from J; bases unmatched to any gene: 9. The CDR3 has 15 amino acids. The CDR3 spells CASSDTAGQGSEQYF. DNA for the CDR3: TGTGCCAGCAGTGATACAGCGGGACAGGGCTCCGAGCAGTACTTC.

This clonotype occurred a few times. This chain connects TRBV11-3 to TRBJ1-6, with 8 bases that match TRBD1. There are 15 residues in the CDR3. The V gene end was trimmed by 5 bases and the J gene end by 10 bases; junction bases not matched to a gene: 10. Germline V gene sequence: CDR1 SGHNT, CDR2 YENEEA. The CDR3 sequence is CASSGTGGLKSPLHF. The CDR3 coding sequence is TGTGCCAGCAGCGGTACAGGGGGGTTAAAGTCACCCCTCCACTTT.

This clonotype was detected only a few times. The J gene is TRBJ1-3, the V gene TRBV7-8; perhaps TRBD1 as D (5 bases). Germline V gene lookup returns CDR1 SGHVS and CDR2 FQNEAQ. CDR3 size: 15 residues. V lost 4 bases to trimming and J lost 4 bases, with 14 bases between them. CDR3 in amino acids: CASSSWDRSGNTIYF. Here the CDR3 DNA reads TGTGCCAGCAGCTCGTGGGACCGGAGCGGAAACACCATATATTTT. Looking up the rest from reference TRBV7-8 and TRBJ1-3 gives the full variable domain: GAGVSQSPRYKVAKRGQDVALRCDPISGHVSLFWYQQALGQGPEFLTYFQNEAQLDKSGLPSDRFFAERPEGSVSTLKIQRTQQEDSAVYLCASSSWDRSGNTIYFGEGSWLTVV.

This clonotype was counted a few times. V gene TRBV7-2 combines with J gene TRBJ1-2; 8 nucleotides match TRBD1. The CDR3 spans 15 residues. V dropped 4 bases and J dropped 5; count of bases not matched to a gene: 9. Germline lookup yields CDR1 SGHTA and CDR2 FQGNSA. The CDR3 DNA is TGTGCCAGCAGCTCGGACAGGACAGGGAGGTATGGCTACACCTTC. Encoded protein: CASSSDRTGRYGYTF.

This chain connects TRBV20-1 to TRBJ2-3; tentative D call: TRBD1 (5 bases). The CDR3 spans 13 residues. Germline CDR1 is DFQATT and CDR2 is SNEGSKA (reference sequence). The V end lost 6 bases, the J end lost 2 bases, and 12 bases lay between the germline ends. CDR3 sequence: CSAPSGPTDTQYF. In DNA, the CDR3 is TGCAGTGCCCCCTCAGGGCCCACAGATACGCAGTATTTT.

In nucleotides, the CDR3 is TGTGCCATCAGTGAGGGCGCGCCAGGTGTCTATGGCTACACCTTC. Protein product: CAISEGAPGVYGYTF. This chain connects TRBV10-3 to TRBJ1-2; D is unresolved. This CDR3 region has 15 residues. Trimming shortened V by 2 bases and J by 4 bases, and 14 bases separated the two germline ends. Germline V lookup: CDR1 ENHRY, CDR2 SYGVKD.

The V call is TRBV19, the J call TRBJ1-1; D remains unclear. The length of the CDR3 is 13 residues. Trimming left V 3 bases short and J 4 bases short, with 9 bases between. Germline V lookup: CDR1 LNHDA, CDR2 SQIVND (reference sequence). The CDR3 sequence is CASSIGRATEAFF. CDR3 in DNA: TGTGCCAGTAGTATTGGCCGGGCCACTGAAGCTTTCTTT.

This chain uses TRBV11-2 with TRBJ2-7; D possibly corresponds to TRBD1 (5 bases). The germline CDR1 and CDR2 sequences are SGHAT and FQNNGV. The CDR3 totals 13 residues. Between the trimmed V and J ends, which lost 3 bases and 5 bases, there was a span of 11 bases. CDR3 nucleotides: TGTGCCAGCAGCTTTTGGCAGGGCCACGAGCAGTACTTC. It is translated as CASSFWQGHEQYF.

The chain has TRBV19 and TRBJ1-3, with TRBD1 matching over 8 bases. CDR3 length equals 15 residues. Germline V gene lookup returns CDR1 LNHDA and CDR2 SQIVND (reference sequence). V lost 6 bases to trimming and J lost 0 bases; unmatched junction nucleotides: 4. The CDR3 nucleotides read TGTGCCAGTAGGGGACAGGACCTCTCTGGAAACACCATATATTTT. This encodes CASRGQDLSGNTIYF.

The genes are TRBV2 and TRBJ1-6, with TRBD1 as a possible D gene (6 bases). The V end lost 3 bases, the J end lost 0 bases, and 15 bases lay between the germline ends. Germline lookup yields CDR1 SNHLY and CDR2 FYNNEI. This CDR3 comprises 18 residues. CDR3 protein: CASSDTTGLSSYNSPLHF. The DNA for the CDR3 is TGTGCCAGCAGTGATACGACAGGCCTGAGCTCCTATAATTCACCCCTCCACTTT.

The V call is TRBV7-2, the J call TRBJ1-3; 10 bases align to TRBD1. The V segment lost 4 bases and the J segment 2 bases; nucleotides outside the gene matches: 2. Looked up from germline, CDR1 is SGHTA and CDR2 is FQGNSA. The CDR3 runs to 15 residues. Here the CDR3 DNA reads TGTGCCAGCAGCTACGACAGGGGGCCTGGAAACACCATATATTTT. This gives the protein CASSYDRGPGNTIYF.

The gene calls are TRBV7-2 and TRBJ2-2; 8 positions match TRBD1. With 1 base clipped from V and 5 bases from J, the junction kept 6 bases outside the gene matches. Germline V gene data show CDR1 as SGHTA and CDR2 as FQGNSA. CDR3 length: 16 residues. As DNA, the CDR3 is TGTGCCAGCAGCTTAGGGTCGAACAGGGGGACCGGGGAGCTGTTTTTT. This encodes CASSLGSNRGTGELFF.

The J gene is TRBJ1-5, the V gene TRBV20-1; D is undetermined. This CDR3 has 14 residues. Germline-derived CDR1 and CDR2 are DFQATT and SNEGSKA (reference sequence). The ends were cut back, 5 bases at V and 2 bases at J, with 13 bases in the middle. The CDR3 protein is CSAVFSRGNQPQHF. The CDR3 DNA sequence: TGCAGTGCTGTCTTCTCAAGGGGCAATCAGCCCCAGCATTTT.

This sequence joins TRBV20-1 and TRBJ2-3; 7 bases fit TRBD2. The germline V gene encodes CDR1 DFQATT and CDR2 SNEGSKA (reference sequence). The CDR3 sequence is 15 residues long. V dropped 1 base and J dropped 6; count of bases not matched to a gene: 10. The CDR3: CSARVGGGARDTQYF. In DNA form, the CDR3 reads TGCAGTGCTAGAGTCGGCGGGGGAGCAAGGGATACGCAGTATTTT.

This clonotype was seen more than once but under ten times. The V and J genes are TRBV10-2 and TRBJ2-7; 8 nucleotides match TRBD1. Looked up from germline, CDR1 is WSHSY and CDR2 is SAAADI. The CDR3 runs to 13 residues. J gave up 2 bases and V 7 bases, and 4 bases lay outside the gene matches. This CDR3 is CASKGQVTYEQYF. CDR3 nucleotides: TGCGCCAGCAAGGGACAGGTGACCTACGAGCAGTACTTC.

The V gene is TRBV4-2, the J gene TRBJ1-6; weak D call: TRBD1 (5 bases). Trimming left V 2 bases short and J 4 bases short, with 9 bases between. CDR3 length: 15 amino acids. CDR1 is LGHNA, CDR2 YNFKEQ, per germline. This CDR3 reads CASSQPRGYNSPLHF. CDR3 DNA sequence: TGTGCCAGCAGCCAACCCCGGGGGTATAATTCACCCCTCCACTTT.

The V call is TRBV11-2, the J call TRBJ1-2, with TRBD1 matching 7 bases. V was pared by 5 bases and J by 6 bases, with 9 bases of the junction left unmatched. Germline lookup yields CDR1 SGHAT and CDR2 FQNNGV. This CDR3 region has 14 residues. This chain's CDR3 is CASSVSRQGDGYTF. Written as DNA, the CDR3 is TGTGCCAGCAGCGTCAGCCGGCAGGGGGATGGCTACACCTTC.

The chain uses TRBV6-1 and TRBJ1-1; D uncertain. The CDR3 is made up of 13 amino acids. Germline CDR1 MNHNS, CDR2 SASEGT. V was pared by 2 bases and J by 1 base, with 5 bases between. As DNA, the CDR3 is TGTGCCAGCAGTGAAATTCGGAACACTGAAGCTTTCTTT. Protein sequence: CASSEIRNTEAFF.

The DNA for the CDR3 is TGCAGTGCTAGGCGACAGGGCGATCACATTCAGTACTTC. This encodes CSARRQGDHIQYF. This chain connects TRBV20-1 to TRBJ2-4; 7 bases match TRBD1. After removal of 3 bases from V and 8 bases from J, the junction contained 7 bases not matched to a gene. The CDR3 contains 13 residues. Germline-derived CDR1 and CDR2 are DFQATT and SNEGSKA (reference sequence).

This clonotype was counted a few times. The gene calls are TRBV27 and TRBJ2-3; the D gene is possibly TRBD2 (6 bases). Trimming cost V 5 bases and J 3 bases, with 15 bases left between them. Looked up from germline, CDR1 is MNHEY and CDR2 is SMNVEV (reference sequence). The CDR3 runs to 15 residues. CDR3 sequence: CASSPYSGATDTQYF. In DNA, the CDR3 is TGTGCCAGCAGTCCCTATAGCGGCGCTACAGATACGCAGTATTTT.

The chain is built from TRBV5-4 and TRBJ2-1; D is ambiguous. This CDR3 contains 15 residues. V was shortened by 1 base and J by 4 bases, with 12 bases between the two germline ends. CDR1 is SGHNT and CDR2 is YYREEE in the germline V gene (reference sequence). The chain's CDR3 is CASSLRTAVYNEQFF. The CDR3 DNA follows: TGTGCCAGCAGCTTGCGCACAGCCGTTTACAATGAGCAGTTCTTC.

The table lists this clonotype with a few counts. V gene TRBV7-8 combines with J gene TRBJ2-1; 7 nucleotides match TRBD2. V lost 5 bases and J lost 9; bases outside the gene matches: 13. The germline V gene encodes CDR1 SGHVS and CDR2 FQNEAQ. The CDR3 contains 15 residues. The CDR3 DNA reads TGTGCCAGCAGCCCTACCGGGACTAAAGACGGTGAGCAGTTCTTC. Its protein is CASSPTGTKDGEQFF.

The chain carries TRBV2 and TRBJ1-1, with a possible D match to TRBD1 (5 bases). Germline V gene lookup returns CDR1 SNHLY and CDR2 FYNNEI. The CDR3 is 17 amino acids. V lost 3 bases to trimming and J lost 1 base, with 18 bases between them. The CDR3 DNA reads as TGTGCCAGCAGTGATTTGGGGCAGTTTGTAGGGAACACTGAAGCTTTCTTT. It yields the protein CASSDLGQFVGNTEAFF.

The CDR3 DNA sequence: TGTGCCAGCAGTTACGGGGGCAGGGAAGCAGATACGCAGTATTTT. Protein sequence: CASSYGGREADTQYF. The chain couples TRBV6-5 to TRBJ2-3; D perhaps matches TRBD1 (6 bases). Germline CDR1 reads MNHEY; CDR2 reads SVGAGI. The CDR3 spans 15 residues. The V and J ends lost 2 bases and 4 bases respectively, with 13 bases between them.